This entry lists 28 T cell receptor beta chains sequenced from one sample in a study of shared clonotypes between healthy human individuals. Only in-frame clones appear in the TCRdb table, and some are missing; sequencing was by immunoSEQ multiplex PCR. The table records under 1,100,000 clones, 65% to 80% of them present only once. The sequencing input was memory CD4+ T cells sorted from blood. Indicated subset: CD45RA-negative fraction. The receptors originated from a man between 18 and 29 years old in good health.

The rearrangement uses TRBV9 and TRBJ1-3; the match to TRBD1 covers 7 bases. V shed 7 bases, J shed 2 bases, and the junction held 9 bases outside the gene matches. Germline V gene sequence: CDR1 SGDLS, CDR2 YYNGEE. The CDR3 loop spans 15 amino acids. Written as DNA, the CDR3 is TGTGCCAGCGGAAACGACAGGGTAACTGGAAACACCATATATTTT. Amino acids: CASGNDRVTGNTIYF.

V usage is TRBV30 and J usage is TRBJ1-4; D is possibly TRBD1 (5 bases). Per germline, CDR1 GTSNPN and CDR2 SVGIG (reference sequence). Between the trimmed V and J ends, which lost 0 bases and 14 bases, there was a span of 16 bases. The CDR3 totals 13 residues. The CDR3 region has the DNA TGTGCCTGGAGTGTCTCTACCGGGACCGGGCTGTTTTTT. Translating gives CAWSVSTGTGLFF.

This clone turned up a few times. The chain has TRBV18 and TRBJ1-2; D is unclear. The V gene's germline CDR1 is KGHSH and CDR2 LQKENI. V gave up 6 bases and J gave up 4 bases, with 9 bases separating them. This CDR3 is built from 12 residues. The DNA for the CDR3 is TGTGCCAGCTCTCCCAACTCCTATGGCTACACCTTC. It translates to CASSPNSYGYTF.

The DNA for the CDR3 is TGTGCCAGCAGTCCTAACCAGGGGACTGGAAACACCATATATTTT. Its protein is CASSPNQGTGNTIYF. The chain recombines TRBV2 with TRBJ1-3; weak D call: TRBD1 (6 bases). Germline lookup yields CDR1 SNHLY and CDR2 FYNNEI. V shed 5 bases and J shed 2 bases, with 13 bases lying between them. CDR3 length: 15 amino acids.

There are a few counts of this clone. The chain recombines TRBV5-1 with TRBJ1-4; D uncertain. CDR3 size: 15 residues. Looked up from germline, CDR1 is SGHRS and CDR2 is YFSETQ. V lost 0 bases to trimming and J lost 5 bases, with 11 bases between them. CDR3 sequence reads: CASSLVLGPNEKLFF. In DNA, the CDR3 is TGCGCCAGCAGCTTGGTTCTCGGCCCCAATGAAAAACTGTTTTTT.

V gene TRBV10-3 combines with J gene TRBJ2-2, with D unresolved. The CDR3 has 17 residues. V shed 0 bases and J shed 0 bases, with 11 bases lying between them. Germline V gives CDR1 ENHRY, CDR2 SYGVKD. The CDR3 is CAISESRRIANTGELFF. CDR3 in DNA: TGTGCCATCAGTGAGTCGAGACGTATCGCGAACACCGGGGAGCTGTTTTTT.

This clone was counted only a few times. This chain connects TRBV9 to TRBJ1-4, with D possibly matching TRBD1 (6 bases). V lost 4 bases to trimming and J lost 2 bases, with 21 bases between them. This CDR3 spans 18 amino acids. CDR1 is SGDLS and CDR2 is YYNGEE in the germline V gene. The CDR3 region has the DNA TGTGCCAGCAGCCAAGGGGGGACACTCAAGTGGACTAATGAAAAACTGTTTTTT. Translated, it gives CASSQGGTLKWTNEKLFF.

This chain uses TRBV25-1 with TRBJ2-5, with 7 bases fitting TRBD1. Near its end, the DNA agrees better with TRBJ2-7, so the J call may be wrong. The CDR3 extends over 15 amino acids. Germline V gene data show CDR1 as MGHDK and CDR2 as SYGVNS. CDR3 sequence: CASSGWGQGAYEQYF. As DNA, the CDR3 is TGTGCCAGCAGTGGGTGGGGTCAGGGGGCCTACGAGCAGTACTTC.

This chain uses TRBV30 with TRBJ2-1; the match to TRBD2 covers 8 bases. CDR3 length equals 15 residues. V lost 1 base and J lost 0; bases outside the gene matches: 2. Germline V gives CDR1 GTSNPN, CDR2 SVGIG (reference sequence). DNA for the CDR3: TGTGCCTGGAGTGCGAGCGGGAGCTCCTACAATGAGCAGTTCTTC. Amino acids: CAWSASGSSYNEQFF. The complete variable domain, with remaining parts taken from reference TRBV30 and TRBJ2-1, reads SQTIHQWPATLVQPVGSPLSLECTVEGTSNPNLYWYRQAAGRGLQLLFYSVGIGQISSEVPQNLSASRPQDRQFILSSKKLLLSDSGFYLCAWSASGSSYNEQFFGPGTRLTVL.

The CDR3 protein is CASSELRSSYNSPLHF. The CDR3 DNA reads as TGTGCCAGTAGTGAACTCCGAAGCTCCTATAATTCACCCCTCCACTTT. The chain couples TRBV19 to TRBJ1-6; D uncertain. CDR1 and CDR2 from the germline V gene are LNHDA and SQIVND (reference sequence). The ends were cut back, 5 bases at V and 0 bases at J, with 11 bases in the middle. The CDR3 has 16 residues.

This clone was found many times. The chain carries TRBV27 and TRBJ2-1; possibly TRBD2 for D (7 bases). From germline, CDR1 is MNHEY and CDR2 SMNVEV (reference sequence). V was cut by 5 bases and J by 6 bases, with 20 bases left in between. CDR3 length equals 16 residues. As DNA, the CDR3 is TGTGCCAGCAGTACACACCCGGGGGGCACCTCCAATGAGCAGTTCTTC. Amino acid sequence: CASSTHPGGTSNEQFF.

To note about this clone: This is likely an artifact of a read error, given a far larger clone one base away. V usage is TRBV5-6 and J usage is TRBJ1-1, with 7 bases lining up with TRBD1. This CDR3 comprises 14 residues. The germline V gene has CDR1 SGHDT and CDR2 YYEEEE. The CDR3 sequence is CASSGTVRNAEAFF. The DNA for the CDR3 is TGTGCCAGCAGCGGGACAGTGAGGAACGCTGAAGCTTTCTTT.

In regard to this clone: Other nucleotide sequences from this sample produce the same CDR3. V gene TRBV11-3 combines with J gene TRBJ2-7; D call uncertain. V lost 5 bases and J 0 bases, leaving 8 bases between the germline ends. Germline V lookup: CDR1 SGHNT, CDR2 YENEEA. The CDR3 loop spans 13 amino acids. For the CDR3, the DNA is TGTGCCAGCAGCCTTGGCGGCTCCTACGAGCAGTACTTC. Its translation: CASSLGGSYEQYF.

The sample holds many counts of this clone. The J gene is TRBJ1-3, the V gene TRBV6-1; D call uncertain. The germline V gene has CDR1 MNHNS and CDR2 SASEGT. Trimming removed 6 bases at V and 7 bases at J, with 16 bases between. This CDR3 comprises 14 residues. CDR3 sequence: CASSPHQVGNTIYF. Written as DNA, the CDR3 is TGTGCCAGCAGCCCTCATCAGGTTGGGAACACCATATATTTT.

Note on this clone: Other DNA sequences within the sample encode an identical CDR3. The rearrangement joins TRBV10-3 to TRBJ1-1; D uncertain. With 4 bases removed from V and 1 base from J, the gap between germline ends came to 7 bases. CDR3 length: 13 residues. In germline, CDR1 is ENHRY, CDR2 SYGVKD. Here the CDR3 DNA reads TGTGCCATCAGTGTCGGTGGGAACACTGAAGCTTTCTTT. This codes for CAISVGGNTEAFF.

This chain links TRBV5-6 with TRBJ1-2; the match to TRBD1 covers 9 bases. CDR1 is SGHDT and CDR2 is YYEEEE in the germline V gene. The CDR3 runs to 16 residues. V lost 4 bases and J lost 5; bases outside the gene matches: 12. CDR3 sequence: CASSPLLTGTGYGYTF. CDR3 nucleotides: TGTGCCAGCAGCCCTCTTTTAACCGGGACAGGGTATGGCTACACCTTC.

Details on this clone: The junction and the germline gene differ at one end; a read error may be behind it. The chain links TRBV7-4 to TRBJ2-2; 7 nucleotides agree with TRBD1. Germline CDR1 reads SGHVT; CDR2 reads SQSDAQ. The CDR3 totals 15 residues. The CDR3 bases are TGTGCTAGCAGCGCATCAGGGGGTAGCACCGGGGAGCTGTTTTTT. This translates into CASSASGGSTGELFF.

The CDR3 DNA reads as TGTGCCAGCAGTGAAGCGCGGGCCAACGTCCTGACTTTC. Amino acid sequence: CASSEARANVLTF. The chain links TRBV6-1 to TRBJ2-6; unclear D gene. CDR3 length: 13 residues. Trimming cost V 0 bases and J 5 bases, with 2 bases left between them. Germline loops: CDR1 MNHNS, CDR2 SASEGT.

Concerning this clone itself: The sample has other DNA sequences that encode this CDR3 too. The chain employs TRBV5-1 and TRBJ1-2; possible D gene TRBD1, 5 bases. Trimming cost V 4 bases and J 6 bases, with 13 bases left between them. Germline lookup yields CDR1 SGHRS and CDR2 YFSETQ. The CDR3 is 13 amino acids. CDR3 in DNA: TGCGCCAGCAGCCTCGGGACGGCGGATGGCTACACCTTC. Its translation: CASSLGTADGYTF.

This chain connects TRBV7-2 to TRBJ1-1; D is unclear. This CDR3 contains 14 residues. The V gene lost 5 bases and the J gene lost 4 bases, with 14 bases spanning the gap. The germline CDR1 and CDR2 sequences are SGHTA and FQGNSA. CDR3 region: CASSQRTKGTEAFF. In DNA form, the CDR3 reads TGTGCCAGCAGCCAAAGAACAAAGGGCACTGAAGCTTTCTTT.

The V gene is TRBV2, the J gene TRBJ1-2; D gene ambiguous. V lost 2 bases and J 3 bases, leaving 7 bases between the germline ends. This CDR3 is 13 amino acids long. Germline lookup yields CDR1 SNHLY and CDR2 FYNNEI. In nucleotides, the CDR3 is TGTGCCAGCAGTGAACAGTATCACTATGGCTACACCTTC. Translation gives CASSEQYHYGYTF.

In its sample, this clone was seen a few times. CDR3 loop: CASSLEAASGGAYEQYF. In nucleotides, the CDR3 is TGCGCCAGCAGCTTGGAGGCGGCTAGCGGGGGGGCCTACGAGCAGTACTTC. This sequence joins TRBV5-1 and TRBJ2-7; TRBD2 matches at 12 bases. CDR1 and CDR2 from the germline V gene are SGHRS and YFSETQ. CDR3 length equals 17 residues. The J segment lost 2 bases and the V segment lost 0 bases, leaving 6 bases of the junction unmatched.

This chain links TRBV7-2 with TRBJ2-1, with a possible D match to TRBD1 (5 bases). The germline gives CDR1 SGHTA, CDR2 FQGNSA. The V end was cut by 5 bases, the J end by 10 bases, with 9 bases between. CDR3 size: 11 residues. The CDR3 is CASSPRQEQFF. Here the CDR3 DNA reads TGTGCCAGCAGCCCACGACAGGAGCAGTTCTTC.

The CDR3 DNA sequence: TGTGCTAGTGGTTCTCAACCTGGTAGCCAAAATGAGCAGTTCTTC. This codes for CASGSQPGSQNEQFF. This rearrangement joins TRBV12-5 to TRBJ2-1; D is ambiguous. The CDR3 sequence is 15 residues long. Germline V gene sequence: CDR1 LGHNT, CDR2 FRNRAP. Trimming shortened V by 4 bases and J by 7 bases, and 17 bases separated the two germline ends.

This clone was counted between two and nine times. J is TRBJ1-2 and V is TRBV5-6, with TRBD1 identical over 9 bases. Germline V CDR1 and CDR2: SGHDT, YYEEEE. The CDR3 covers 14 residues. V dropped 4 bases and J dropped 4; count of bases not matched to a gene: 5. CDR3 bases: TGTGCCAGCAGCCCCAGGGACAGGGCCTATGGCTACACCTTC. As protein: CASSPRDRAYGYTF.

The chain employs TRBV27 and TRBJ2-7; D may match TRBD1 or TRBD2 (5 bases each). The CDR3 has 14 residues. From germline, CDR1 is MNHEY and CDR2 SMNVEV (reference sequence). The V gene lost 6 bases and the J gene lost 0 bases, with 12 bases spanning the gap. The CDR3 here is CASSEGRSSYEQYF. The DNA of the CDR3 is TGTGCCAGCAGCGAGGGACGGAGCTCCTACGAGCAGTACTTC.

Only a few counts were recorded for this clone. Distinct nucleotide sequences in the sample also encode this CDR3. The CDR3 DNA sequence: TGCAGCGTTGGGCAGGGCAACACTGAAGCTTTCTTT. Protein product: CSVGQGNTEAFF. The rearrangement joins TRBV29-1 to TRBJ1-1; possibly TRBD1 for D (5 bases). In germline, CDR1 is SQVTM, CDR2 ANQGSEA. The length of the CDR3 is 12 residues. V was trimmed by 4 bases and J by 2 bases, leaving 8 bases between them. The full variable domain, rest sourced from reference TRBV29-1 and TRBJ1-1, is SAVISQKPSRDICQRGTSLTIQCQVDSQVTMMFWYRQQPGQSLTLIATANQGSEATYESGFVIDKFPISRPNLTFSTLTVSNMSPEDSSIYLCSVGQGNTEAFFGQGTRLTVV.

The chain joins TRBV18 to TRBJ1-2, with no clear D. The CDR3 length is 15 residues. CDR1 is KGHSH and CDR2 is LQKENI in the germline V gene. V gave up 0 bases and J gave up 2 bases, with 10 bases separating them. The CDR3 DNA is TGTGCCAGCTCACCACCGGCCAGTCGCAACTATGGCTACACCTTC. It yields the protein CASSPPASRNYGYTF.